The 9 T cell receptor beta chains given below trace back to one sample, sequenced in a study of blood T cell repertoires in COVID-19. Data came from immunoSEQ multiplex PCR; TCRdb stores just in-frame clones and leaves some out. The sample lists 95,000 to 150,000 clones, 83% occurring once. The sequenced sample consisted of peripheral blood. These receptors were taken from an elderly man with active or convalescent COVID-19.

V is TRBV5-1 and J is TRBJ1-1; D might be TRBD1 (5 bases). CDR1 SGHRS and CDR2 YFSETQ come from the germline V gene. The CDR3 totals 18 residues. The ends were cut back, 0 bases at V and 1 base at J, with 19 bases in the middle. The DNA of the CDR3 is TGCGCCAGCAGCTTGGGTAGGGACTCCCCGAGAGGGAACACTGAAGCTTTCTTT. Its translation: CASSLGRDSPRGNTEAFF.

This clone was recorded only once. This chain connects TRBV24-1 to TRBJ2-7, with TRBD1 identical over 7 bases. This CDR3 has 13 residues. Trimming cost V 4 bases and J 3 bases; bases outside gene matches: 2. The germline V gene encodes CDR1 KGHDR and CDR2 SFDVKD. The CDR3 nucleotides read TGTGCCACCAGTGACCGGACAGGCTACGAGCAGTACTTC. This gives the protein CATSDRTGYEQYF.

The V call is TRBV5-6, the J call TRBJ2-2, with 10 bases fitting TRBD2. V shed 0 bases and J 1 base; nucleotides not matched to a gene: 3. The CDR3 consists of 17 residues. Germline values: CDR1 SGHDT, CDR2 YYEEEE. The CDR3 DNA reads as TGTGCCAGCAGCTTGGCCAAGCGGGGGGGGAACACCGGGGAGCTGTTTTTT. Translated: CASSLAKRGGNTGELFF.

Only a few counts were recorded for this clone. The V call is TRBV28, the J call TRBJ1-2; D is ambiguous. Per the germline V gene, CDR1 is MDHEN and CDR2 is SYDVKM. V was shortened by 10 bases and J by 4 bases, with 16 bases between the two germline ends. The CDR3 has 13 residues. CDR3 in amino acids: CATARRRGYGYTF. As DNA, the CDR3 is TGTGCCACCGCGAGGCGGCGGGGCTATGGCTACACCTTC.

The genes are TRBV25-1 and TRBJ2-2; maybe TRBD2 (6 bases). V gave up 5 bases and J gave up 5 bases, with 12 bases separating them. Germline V lookup: CDR1 MGHDK, CDR2 SYGVNS. The CDR3 length is 14 residues. For the CDR3, the DNA is TGTGCCAGCAGTCTTCTAGCGCAAACCGGGGAGCTGTTTTTT. This translates into CASSLLAQTGELFF. Full variable domain (missing parts from reference TRBV25-1 and TRBJ2-2): EADIYQTPRYLVIGTGKKITLECSQTMGHDKMYWYQQDPGMELHLIHYSYGVNSTEKGDLSSESTVSRIRTEHFPLTLESARPSHTSQYLCASSLLAQTGELFFGEGSRLTVL.

This rearrangement joins TRBV27 to TRBJ2-5; D perhaps matches TRBD2 (6 bases). CDR1 and CDR2 from the germline V gene are MNHEY and SMNVEV (reference sequence). CDR3 length: 13 amino acids. The V end lost 2 bases, the J end lost 5 bases, and 9 bases lay between the germline ends. The CDR3 protein is CASSLGRGETQYF. DNA of the CDR3: TGTGCCAGCAGTTTAGGTCGGGGGGAGACCCAGTACTTC.

The chain uses TRBV5-5 and TRBJ1-1, with D unresolved. Germline values: CDR1 SGHKS, CDR2 YYEKEE (reference sequence). Trimming pared 2 bases from V and 0 bases from J, leaving 8 bases between. This CDR3 spans 14 amino acids. The CDR3: CASSLNGMNTEAFF. Written as DNA, the CDR3 is TGTGCCAGCAGCTTAAATGGCATGAACACTGAAGCTTTCTTT.

Here the CDR3 reads CASSLDRSGGFQPQHF. The CDR3 bases are TGTGCCAGCAGCTTGGATCGGTCGGGGGGGTTTCAGCCCCAGCATTTT. J is TRBJ1-5 and V is TRBV5-8, with a weak D call TRBD1 (5 bases). Trimming took 0 bases from V and 6 from J, leaving 16 bases between them. The CDR3 covers 16 residues. Germline V lookup: CDR1 SGHTS, CDR2 YDEGEE. Variable domain in full (rest from reference TRBV5-8 and TRBJ1-5): EAGVTQSPTHLIKTRGQQATLRCSPISGHTSVYWYQQALGLGLQFLLWYDEGEERNRGNFPPRFSGRQFPNYSSELNVNALELEDSALYLCASSLDRSGGFQPQHFGDGTRLSIL.

The chain joins TRBV28 to TRBJ1-5, with D tentatively TRBD1 (5 bases). CDR1 is MDHEN, CDR2 SYDVKM, per germline. V dropped 4 bases and J dropped 0 bases, with 10 bases sitting between them. This CDR3 region has 15 residues. CDR3 DNA sequence: TGTGCCAGCAGTTCCCCGGGGGATAGCAATCAGCCCCAGCATTTT. Encoded protein: CASSSPGDSNQPQHF.